This is a list of T cell receptor beta chains from one sample in a study of blood T cell repertoires in COVID-19. Generated by immunoSEQ multiplex PCR, the TCRdb table keeps only in-frame clones and is missing some. This sample has about 55,000 clones; about four fifths occur once, and the top ten carry approximately 6%. The sample was peripheral blood. These receptor sequences come from a human donor in a cohort sampled during active or convalescent COVID-19. The CDR3 runs from the conserved cysteine through the conserved F or W.

TRBJ2-7 | TRBV21-1 | CASSPGGTGNYEQYF
TRBJ1-6 | TRBV10-2 | CATSGQENSPLHF
TRBJ1-2 | TRBV7-8 | CASSSRTGGDYGYTF
TRBJ1-1 | TRBV7-9 | CANSLATEAFF
TRBJ2-1 | TRBV9 | CASSKQGTGNEQFF
TRBJ1-4 | TRBV5-6 | CASSLRSGQVYGHEKLFF
TRBJ1-1 | TRBV19 | CASSMAGQAGRTEAFF
TRBJ2-6 | TRBV10-3 | CAISESFGANVLTF
TRBJ1-6 | TRBV15 | CATSSQSFNSPLHF
TRBJ2-7 | TRBV11-2 | CASSRPRDYTYEQYF
TRBJ2-7 | TRBV12-3/TRBV12-4 | CASSPQGYEQYF
TRBJ1-1 | TRBV7-2 | CASSWTGLNTEAFF
TRBJ1-2 | TRBV2 | CASNYTGFYGYTF
TRBJ1-1 | TRBV5-1 | CASSTTGLNTEAFF
TRBJ1-3 | TRBV3-1/TRBV3-2 | CASSPYGQGGNTIYF
TRBJ2-5 | TRBV5-5 | CASSLEGLAGGPRETQYF
TRBJ2-6 | TRBV4-2 | CASSQGLGTTPSGANVLTF
TRBJ2-2 | TRBV19 | CASRPSMGANTGELFF
TRBJ2-7 | TRBV7-2 | CASSSTRTSGGAGQYF
TRBJ2-7 | TRBV7-2 | CASSPQRSLGYEQYF
TRBJ1-2 | TRBV7-9 | CASSLEGTRFYGYTF
TRBJ1-3 | TRBV6-5 | CASSIQGAGNTIYF
TRBJ2-3 | TRBV7-2 | CASSPRARSTDTQYF
TRBJ2-3 | TRBV5-1 | CASSVKLTDTQYF
TRBJ1-5 | TRBV7-2 | CASSLDSGNRQPQHF
TRBJ1-4 | TRBV29-1 | CSVGTNTNEKLFF
TRBJ2-1 | TRBV7-2 | CASSSSADSSYNEQFF
TRBJ2-7 | TRBV18 | CASSPPGGGVSSYEQYF
TRBJ2-3 | TRBV7-9 | CASSQGADTQYF
TRBJ2-7 | TRBV6-5 | CASSLSSHEQYF
TRBJ2-1 | TRBV27 | CASSPGSWGYNEQFF
TRBJ2-5 | TRBV11-2 | CASSPWGVQETQYF
TRBJ2-3 | TRBV6-6 | CASGRDRVPTDTQYF
TRBJ2-1 | TRBV11-2 | CASSFRDRGGYNEQFF
TRBJ2-7 | TRBV27 | CASSLGPAYEQYF
TRBJ1-2 | TRBV7-2 | CASSSGQAFNYGYTF
TRBJ1-2 | TRBV4-3 | CASSGHRYGYTF
TRBJ1-1 | TRBV3-1/TRBV3-2 | CASSQRREGGGTEAFF
TRBJ2-3 | TRBV11-3 | CASSSGQGLDTQYF
TRBJ1-2 | TRBV6-2/TRBV6-3 | CASSRRDSLTNYGYTF
TRBJ2-7 | TRBV6-5 | CASSSLGLDGVYEQYF
TRBJ1-1 | TRBV18 | CASSPSVVLNTEAFF